This T cell receptor beta chain was recovered during a study of cytomegalovirus exposure and HLA in healthy donors (dated 2017 in TCRdb). A note on the overall study: In an earlier analysis of 587 of the donors, about 270 Gb of sequence data and approximately 120 million unique TCR beta sequences from some 170 million T cells were reported. The study aimed to test whether signatures of past pathogen exposure could be identified by cataloging public T cell receptors. Donor age, sex, ethnicity and CMV serostatus were collected together with the repertoire data. Among about 360 genotyped donors of the cohort, an average of approximately 230,000 unique TCR beta nucleotide sequences were sequenced per donor, roughly 18% of them non-productive. A later analysis re-examined previously published TCR beta repertoires from hundreds of donors and added high-resolution HLA genotyping to investigate patterns of TCR occurrence. HLA typing covered class I and class II loci at four-digit resolution. All discovery cohort repertoires had been generated using a single sequencing platform. Typing coverage differed by locus: A, B, C, DRB1 and DQB1 were typed in roughly 620-640 donors, DQA1 in 500 to 550, DPA1 in some 570, and DPB1 in 400 to 480. In an earlier analysis of 587 of the donors, high-throughput TCR beta sequencing was used to judge whether each TCR beta V gene segment behaved as functional or pseudogenic. The study profiled the T cell repertoires of under 700 subjects by immunosequencing and related them to cytomegalovirus serostatus. Four to six DR-DQ haplotypes were handled as single units for association and clustering, since linkage in the cohort was strong. Along with the roughly 610-subject first cohort, a separate validation cohort of around 110 different subjects was used. In the later analysis, no new phenotypic data were used to find candidate immune exposures; instead, reliance was placed on TCR beta sequences and their occurrence across donors. Around 320 gigabases of sequencing data and roughly 90 million unique TCR sequences were included in an early release covering about 620 HLA-typed donors. Of the 300 to 500 genotyped donors, roughly 76% were placed in the genetic ancestry cluster associated with self-reported Caucasian donors. Genome-wide SNP genotypes for about 55% of the roughly 670 donors were used in a later genetic analysis, which treated that subset as a discovery cohort. High-throughput TCR immunosequencing, statistical association of individual TCRs with disease status, and machine learning were combined to predict cytomegalovirus infection status. Study-wide findings and limitations: In a later analysis, HLA-associated TCR beta chains were found to be more clonally expanded and to have lower generation probabilities than equally common non-associated chains. Compared with the roughly 720-donor mean, donors in an Asian-associated ancestry cluster had fewer N-insertions in productive TCRs, according to a later genetic analysis. The 87-base-pair reads could not distinguish some IMGT-functional V segments, including TRBV6-2 and TRBV6-3, so those segments were excluded. Linkage disequilibrium might explain the correlated functional status among segregating V segments, but an unknown experimental factor could not be ruled out. In an earlier analysis of about 600 of the donors, most TCR beta V segments appeared in productive rearrangements about 87% or about 30% of the time, broadly matching IMGT annotations. The cohort was sequenced for TCR beta chains only, and without alpha or paired-chain data the features that could be detected were limited. When HLA alleles, especially DR and DQ, strongly co-occurred, TCR associations were difficult to assign to individual alleles. In a later analysis, some 17,000 TCR beta sequences were associated with specific HLA alleles at a false discovery rate of 0.05. Approximately 16 rarely observed V segments, including chromosome 9 orphons, were excluded from the earlier analysis of some 590 of the donors because counts were too low. In a later analysis, TCR association rates were found to vary across HLA loci, with the most associated TCRs seen for DRB1 alleles and the fewest for HLA-C alleles. A cluster of highly shared sequence variants was judged likely to represent a technical artifact of the sequencing pipeline. Three of the identified cytomegalovirus-associated TCR beta chains were confirmed in vitro to be specific for cytomegalovirus antigens. A later genetic analysis associated a missense DCLRE1C variant with V-gene and J-gene trimming of TCR beta chains, and an independent cohort replicated the association. A further reported finding was that TCR beta sequences accurately predicted the HLA-A and HLA-B alleles for most subjects in the first cohort. The classifier was reported to diagnose cytomegalovirus status with high specificity and sensitivity in both the original and validation cohorts. In a later analysis, several top co-occurrence clusters were reported to appear linked to parvovirus B19, influenza, CMV and Epstein-Barr virus. Presence/absence analyses assumed roughly uniform sequencing depth across donors, an assumption that may not hold. According to a later analysis, most CMV-associated TCR beta chains appeared to be HLA-restricted, and the HLA associations seemed to be driven largely by CMV exposure. CMV serostatus was the only immune exposure information available for the cohort. The authors suggested that the approach could potentially be extended to other disease states and immunological phenotypes. Because HLA typing was unavailable for some donors at each locus, only the typed subset was used in association tests. A total of roughly 160 TCR beta chains were listed by the study as associated with cytomegalovirus. Most TCR sequences were seen in very few donors, while some public TCRs were found in many individuals.

The cohort consisted of 666 healthy bone marrow donors. All cohort members were sampled while nominally healthy, although unrecorded immune exposures were likely present. The donor was CMV seropositive and belonged to the group of 250 to 300 seropositive cohort members. A peripheral blood sample was collected from each donor, and TCR beta sequencing was performed on peripheral blood mononuclear cells. Genomic DNA was extracted from the blood cell samples with the Qiagen DNeasy Blood Extraction Kit. The library was generated by the immunoSEQ multiplex PCR assay. For the multiplex PCR, a mixture combining 60 forward primers for TCR Vbeta segments and 13 reverse primers for TCR Jbeta segments was used. The CDR3 region of rearranged TCR beta genes was amplified from genomic DNA with a multiplex PCR assay. On the Illumina HiSeq System, the amplified TCR beta libraries were sequenced as 87-base-pair reads. Under the source paper's analysis protocol: A later analysis counted some 80 million unique TCR beta chains across the 700 or so repertoires, and 9.5 million to 11 million of these chains were shared by at least two donors. Raw reads were error-corrected and collapsed into unique sequences by a nearest-neighbor algorithm in which closely related sequences were merged to remove PCR and sequencing errors. Alignment of CDR3 sequences to IMGT reference sequences was used to assign V, D and J gene segments. For a sequence to be retained, a match of at least six nucleotides was required to both a V gene segment and a J gene segment. A rearrangement was called productive if the CDR3 had no stop codons and remained in frame with V and J, and every other rearrangement was called non-productive. Following IMGT convention, CDR3 was defined as the stretch from the second conserved V-encoded cysteine up to the conserved J-encoded phenylalanine. Sequences without an unambiguous match to a single V gene segment were excluded from the earlier analysis of almost 600 of the donors. An earlier analysis of several hundred of the donors called V segments functional above 56.7% productive rearrangements and segregating when the between-donor standard deviation exceeded 5%. A statistical classification framework was built to diagnose cytomegalovirus status from the catalog of TCR beta chain sequences. In a later analysis, V and J genes were assigned by comparing TCR nucleotide sequences against IMGT/GENE-DB human TR gene sequences. The TCRdist pipeline was used in a later analysis to assign CDR3 sequences and most-parsimonious VDJ recombination scenarios. In a later analysis, each TCR beta chain was defined by its CDR3 amino acid sequence together with its V-gene family, and reads without a unique V-gene family were excluded. As a way to deal with suspected cross-contamination and a sequencing artifact, a later analysis dropped approximately 570 nucleotide sequences that were highly shared and had low generation probability. In a later analysis, a clonal expansion index for each public chain was calculated from normalized within-repertoire ranks of inferred template counts. Generation probabilities in a later analysis came from a VDJ recombination model fitted to out-of-frame rearrangements, and those results were checked against IGoR. In a later analysis, TCR-TCR, TCR-HLA and TCR-CMV co-occurrence was scored with hypergeometric tests, and a repertoire-size bias correction was applied to TCR pairs. In a later analysis, false discovery rates were estimated by permuting HLA or CMV assignments 20 times. A later analysis grouped co-occurring TCRs with DBSCAN, adding TCRdist sequence similarity when clustering within HLA-allele-positive subsets. Co-occurrence clustering excluded repertoires with fewer than 30,000 or more than 120,000 public chains, plus five with anomalous nucleotide sharing. Drawn from immuneACCESS, this table holds only the in-frame rearrangements with V and J called that TCRdb kept. Clones are partly lost; checked studies trace under half to an unresolved V gene and leave the rest unexplained. V and J calls and clone size come straight from that table; D and trimming were deduced from the DNA. Present in this sample are 150,000 to 200,000 clones, about three quarters of which were seen just once. The biggest ten clones account for about 0.93% of the sample.

V and J lose 5 bases and 3 bases, and a span of 11 bases separates them. The CDR3 measures 14 amino acids from cysteine to phenylalanine. This entry keeps only the CDR3 DNA: 42 bases, framed from base 1. The germline V gene sets CDR1 to SGHNT and CDR2 to YENEEA. As to this clone: Its antigen has not been determined. Per-base quality was not reported, and no clone a single base away is much larger than it.

The sequence was collected from a woman between 45 and 65 years old in good health and CMV-seropositive. The chain couples TRBV11-3 to TRBJ2-1; a tentative D match to TRBD1 spans 6 bases. Sequencing was performed on PBMCs. The encoded CDR3 is CASSTRGGYNEQFF. At the DNA level, the sequence is TGTGCCAGCAGCACCCGAGGGGGCTACAATGAGCAGTTCTTC.